One and the same sample provided the 29 T cell receptor beta chains below, sequenced in a study of blood T cell repertoires in COVID-19. Assay used: immunoSEQ multiplex PCR; TCRdb lists only in-frame clones, some missing. The data show 300,000 or so clones, around four fifths seen once. Specimen: peripheral blood. The receptors stem from a woman aged 50 to 60 with acute or convalescent COVID-19.

Notes on this clone: The same CDR3 is also encoded by other DNA sequences in this sample. The chain recombines TRBV18 with TRBJ1-1; 7 nucleotides match TRBD1. The trim removed 3 bases at V and 0 bases at J, leaving 1 base unmatched. Germline lookup yields CDR1 KGHSH and CDR2 LQKENI. The length of the CDR3 is 14 residues. The CDR3 DNA follows: TGTGCCAGCTCACCGGGACAGATGAACACTGAAGCTTTCTTT. It encodes CASSPGQMNTEAFF.

The V gene is TRBV7-8, the J gene TRBJ2-7; D perhaps matches TRBD2 (7 bases). V was cut by 1 base and J by 4 bases, with 11 bases left in between. Germline V gene sequence: CDR1 SGHVS, CDR2 FQNEAQ. The CDR3 contains 14 residues. CDR3 nucleotide sequence: TGTGCCAGCAGCTTAGGGGGGGGCCTGTACGAGCAGTACTTC. This sequence encodes CASSLGGGLYEQYF.

The J gene is TRBJ2-4, the V gene TRBV11-3, with a weak D call TRBD2 (6 bases). Trimming left V 4 bases short and J 7 bases short, with 14 bases between. The CDR3 spans 14 residues. Looked up from germline, CDR1 is SGHNT and CDR2 is YENEEA. The CDR3 protein is CASSSGGGSNIQYF. The DNA of the CDR3 is TGTGCCAGCAGCTCCGGAGGAGGGAGCAACATTCAGTACTTC.

J is TRBJ2-7 and V is TRBV5-1, with 9 nucleotides matching TRBD2. CDR3 length: 14 amino acids. The germline V gene encodes CDR1 SGHRS and CDR2 YFSETQ. V shed 0 bases, J shed 5 bases, and the junction held 3 bases outside the gene matches. CDR3 loop: CASSLGREGDEQYF. Written as DNA, the CDR3 is TGCGCCAGCAGCTTGGGGCGGGAGGGCGACGAGCAGTACTTC.

The chain employs TRBV25-1 and TRBJ1-3; TRBD1 might be the D (5 bases). Germline loops: CDR1 MGHDK, CDR2 SYGVNS. Trimming took 3 bases from V and 4 from J, leaving 10 bases between them. The CDR3 sequence is 14 residues long. The CDR3 DNA reads as TGTGCCAGCAGTGATTTATCAGGGGGAAACACCATATATTTT. Protein sequence: CASSDLSGGNTIYF.

The V and J genes are TRBV5-4 and TRBJ2-7; perhaps TRBD2 as D (6 bases). The germline gives CDR1 SGHNT, CDR2 YYREEE (reference sequence). Between the trimmed V and J ends, which lost 3 bases and 7 bases, there was a span of 20 bases. There are 15 residues in the CDR3. The CDR3 sequence is CASSSTGALFEEQYF. CDR3 in DNA: TGTGCCAGCAGCTCTACGGGAGCCCTTTTCGAGGAGCAGTACTTC.

The CDR3 protein is CASSYDRDTQYF. CDR3 DNA sequence: TGTGCCAGCAGCTACGACAGGGATACGCAGTATTTT. The chain joins TRBV12-3 or TRBV12-4 to TRBJ2-3; tentative D call: TRBD1 (6 bases). The CDR3 length is 12 residues. Trimming shortened V by 6 bases and J by 6 bases, and 10 bases separated the two germline ends.

V is TRBV12-3 or TRBV12-4 and J is TRBJ1-6; TRBD1 matches 8 bases. The CDR3 is made up of 13 amino acids. J was trimmed by 13 bases and V by 6 bases; bases with no gene match: 8. The CDR3, as DNA: TGTGCCAGCAGCTCGGGACAGGCAGTCCCCCTCCACTTT. The encoded protein is CASSSGQAVPLHF.

V is TRBV27 and J is TRBJ1-1; D possibly corresponds to TRBD1 (5 bases). V shed 7 bases and J shed 4 bases, with 13 bases lying between them. CDR3 length: 13 amino acids. Germline lookup yields CDR1 MNHEY and CDR2 SMNVEV (reference sequence). CDR3 in DNA: TGTGCCAGCACCGCTTCGGGGGGCACTGAAGCTTTCTTT. Its protein product is CASTASGGTEAFF.

The chain is built from TRBV2 and TRBJ1-1; weak D call: TRBD1 (5 bases). V lost 4 bases and J lost 3, with 9 bases in between. In germline, CDR1 is SNHLY, CDR2 FYNNEI. This CDR3 is 13 amino acids long. CDR3 DNA sequence: TGTGCCAGCAGTGCCCCACAGGACACTGAAGCTTTCTTT. This codes for CASSAPQDTEAFF.

In regard to this clone: This may be a read error, as it is one base from a much larger clone. This CDR3 is also generated by other DNA sequences in the sample. This sequence joins TRBV12-3 or TRBV12-4 and TRBJ1-3, with D tentatively TRBD1 (5 bases). Trimming pared 6 bases from V and 0 bases from J, leaving 6 bases between. The CDR3 extends over 13 amino acids. CDR3 bases: TGTGCCAGCAGCACAGGCTCTGGAAACACCATATATTTT. Translating it yields CASSTGSGNTIYF.

The rearrangement uses TRBV7-6 and TRBJ1-1; D perhaps matches TRBD1 (6 bases). Germline-derived CDR1 and CDR2 are SGHVS and FNYEAQ. The CDR3 contains 14 residues. V was shortened by 3 bases and J by 4 bases, with 12 bases between the two germline ends. For the CDR3, the DNA is TGTGCCAGCAGCTTTGGGGGGGCGAGCACTGAAGCTTTCTTT. Translated: CASSFGGASTEAFF.

The V call is TRBV5-4, the J call TRBJ2-7; the match to TRBD1 covers 9 bases. The ends lost 4 bases at V and 0 bases at J; junction bases unmatched: 2. This CDR3 is built from 14 residues. The germline gives CDR1 SGHNT, CDR2 YYREEE (reference sequence). CDR3 nucleotide sequence: TGTGCCAGCAGCCAGACAGGGGGCTCCTACGAGCAGTACGTC. It encodes CASSQTGGSYEQYV.

The genes are TRBV5-1 and TRBJ2-3; 10 nucleotides agree with TRBD2. Trimming took 3 bases from V and 1 from J; bases not matched to a gene: 11. Germline CDR1 SGHRS, CDR2 YFSETQ. The CDR3 has 18 amino acids. The CDR3 DNA follows: TGCGCCAGCAGCTCCCCATCAACCGGGACTAGCGGCACAGATACGCAGTATTTT. It yields the protein CASSSPSTGTSGTDTQYF. Drawing the rest from reference TRBV5-1 and TRBJ2-3, the complete variable domain is KAGVTQTPRYLIKTRGQQVTLSCSPISGHRSVSWYQQTPGQGLQFLFEYFSETQRNKGNFPGRFSGRQFSNSRSEMNVSTLELGDSALYLCASSSPSTGTSGTDTQYFGPGTRLTVL.

The gene calls are TRBV11-2 and TRBJ1-2, with 10 bases lining up with TRBD1. Germline V CDR1 and CDR2: SGHAT, FQNNGV. The CDR3 runs 16 residues. Trimming took 1 base from V and 8 from J; bases not matched to a gene: 10. The CDR3 DNA reads TGTGCCAGCAGCTTAGTAAGACAGGGGGCTCGTCGAGGCTACACCTTC. Residues: CASSLVRQGARRGYTF.

The chain is built from TRBV21-1 and TRBJ2-7; the tabulated D call, TRBD2, remains unverified against the DNA. TRBV21-1 is given as a pseudogene. This CDR3 comprises 15 residues. The DNA of the CDR3 is TGTGCCAGCAGAGGAGGGGTAGGGGTCTCCTACGAGCAGTACGTC. Amino acids: CASRGGVGVSYEQYV.

This sequence joins TRBV5-1 and TRBJ1-2; D may be TRBD1 (6 bases). With 3 bases removed from V and 8 bases from J, the gap between germline ends came to 14 bases. There are 13 residues in the CDR3. Per the germline V gene, CDR1 is SGHRS and CDR2 is YFSETQ. CDR3 in DNA: TGCGCCAGCAGCTCACAGGGTTTCGAGGGCTACACCTTC. Protein sequence: CASSSQGFEGYTF.

The chain employs TRBV4-1 and TRBJ1-5, with D possibly TRBD1 on 6 matching bases. CDR1 and CDR2 from the germline V gene are MGHRA and YSYEKL. V lost 3 bases to trimming and J lost 3 bases, with 12 bases between them. The CDR3 is 15 residues long. CDR3 region: CASSQGRGHNQPQHF. DNA of the CDR3: TGCGCCAGCAGCCAGGGAAGGGGACACAATCAGCCCCAGCATTTT.

J is TRBJ2-7 and V is TRBV10-2; 8 nucleotides align to TRBD1. V gave up 7 bases and J gave up 3 bases; unmatched junction bases: 5. The CDR3 has 13 residues. CDR1 is WSHSY, CDR2 SAAADI, per germline. CDR3 in DNA: TGCGCCAGCAAAGGACAGGGAGACTACGAGCAGTACGTC. It encodes CASKGQGDYEQYV.

The chain recombines TRBV30 with TRBJ2-3; D perhaps matches TRBD1 (6 bases). Germline CDR1 reads GTSNPN; CDR2 reads SVGIG (reference sequence). The ends were cut back, 4 bases at V and 3 bases at J, with 14 bases in the middle. The CDR3 is 14 residues long. CDR3 protein: CAWIGGIGTDTQYF. The DNA for the CDR3 is TGTGCCTGGATAGGGGGTATCGGGACAGATACGCAGTATTTT.

This chain joins TRBV7-2 and TRBJ2-3; 8 nucleotides align to TRBD2. With V trimmed by 5 bases and J by 5 bases, 9 bases remained unmatched. The CDR3 contains 15 residues. Germline V gives CDR1 SGHTA, CDR2 FQGNSA. The DNA for the CDR3 is TGTGCCAGCAGCCCGGGACTAGGAGTAGGAGATACGCAGTATTTT. Translation gives CASSPGLGVGDTQYF.

The rearrangement links TRBV5-6 to TRBJ2-4; the match to TRBD2 covers 9 bases. Germline-derived CDR1 and CDR2 are SGHDT and YYEEEE. This CDR3 spans 14 amino acids. The V gene end was trimmed by 0 bases and the J gene end by 7 bases; junction bases not matched to a gene: 2. DNA for the CDR3: TGTGCCAGCAGCTTGGGGGCGGGAGGGAACATTCAGTACTTC. Translated, it gives CASSLGAGGNIQYF.

This chain uses TRBV7-9 with TRBJ1-2; D gene unclear. CDR1 SEHNR and CDR2 FQNEAQ come from the germline V gene (reference sequence). The V and J ends lost 6 bases and 4 bases respectively, with 9 bases between them. The length of the CDR3 is 12 residues. CDR3 coding DNA: TGTGCCAGCAGTACAGCCGTCTATGGCTACACCTTC. Its protein is CASSTAVYGYTF.

This sequence joins TRBV7-8 and TRBJ2-5; 8 positions agree with TRBD1. The CDR3 is made up of 14 amino acids. J was trimmed by 4 bases and V by 5 bases; bases with no gene match: 6. Germline CDR1 SGHVS, CDR2 FQNEAQ. The CDR3 DNA reads TGTGCCAGCAGCCGAGACGGACAGGGAGAGACCCAGTACTTC. Protein: CASSRDGQGETQYF.

This clone occurred once. The genes are TRBV6-6 and TRBJ2-3; tentative D call: TRBD2 (6 bases). Germline CDR1 is MNHNY and CDR2 is SVGAGI (reference sequence). The CDR3 has 15 residues. The V end was cut by 3 bases, the J end by 1 base, with 11 bases between. CDR3 loop: CASSYFSGGTDTQYF. The DNA for the CDR3 is TGTGCCAGCAGTTATTTCTCGGGAGGCACAGATACGCAGTATTTT.

This clone has just one count. The V call is TRBV6-1, the J call TRBJ2-7; 7 bases match TRBD1. Germline V gene data show CDR1 as MNHNS and CDR2 as SASEGT. CDR3 length equals 12 residues. The CDR3 DNA reads as TGTGCCAGCAGTGAAGTAGGAGACAGGGTTTTGGTC. Protein: CASSEVGDRVLV.

V usage is TRBV19 and J usage is TRBJ1-2; D uncertain. Germline V gives CDR1 LNHDA, CDR2 SQIVND (reference sequence). Trimming cost V 5 bases and J 0 bases, with 13 bases left between them. The CDR3 extends over 15 amino acids. The CDR3 sequence: CASSLSVSSNYGYTF. The CDR3 nucleotides read TGTGCCAGTAGTTTGTCAGTCTCTTCTAACTATGGCTACACCTTC.

Only a few counts were recorded for this clone. This chain links TRBV7-9 with TRBJ1-2; 12 bases are a match to TRBD1. This CDR3 region has 16 residues. The V gene's germline CDR1 is SEHNR and CDR2 FQNEAQ (reference sequence). The V gene end was trimmed by 1 base and the J gene end by 8 bases; junction bases not matched to a gene: 8. CDR3 sequence: CASSLDWGQGARGYTF. The CDR3 DNA follows: TGTGCCAGCAGCTTAGACTGGGGACAGGGGGCGCGAGGCTACACCTTC.

This sequence joins TRBV9 and TRBJ1-3; 10 bases map to TRBD1. The CDR3 has 18 amino acids. Trimming at V came to 3 bases and at J to 2 bases, leaving 11 bases not matched to a gene. Germline lookup yields CDR1 SGDLS and CDR2 YYNGEE. The CDR3 nucleotides read TGTGCCAGCAGCGCGTCGGACAGGGGGTTTCGGACTGGAAACACCATATATTTT. Amino acid sequence: CASSASDRGFRTGNTIYF.